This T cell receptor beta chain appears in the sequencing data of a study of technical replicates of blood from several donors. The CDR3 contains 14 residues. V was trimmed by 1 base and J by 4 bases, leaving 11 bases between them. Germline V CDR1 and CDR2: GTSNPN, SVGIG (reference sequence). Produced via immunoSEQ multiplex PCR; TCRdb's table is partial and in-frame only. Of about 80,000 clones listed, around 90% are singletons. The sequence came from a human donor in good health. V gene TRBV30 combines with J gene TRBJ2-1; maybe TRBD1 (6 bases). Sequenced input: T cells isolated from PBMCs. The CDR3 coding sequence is TGTGCCTGGAGTGGACAGGTTCGGTACAATGAGCAGTTCTTC. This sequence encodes CAWSGQVRYNEQFF. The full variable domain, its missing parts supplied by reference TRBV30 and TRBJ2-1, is SQTIHQWPATLVQPVGSPLSLECTVEGTSNPNLYWYRQAAGRGLQLLFYSVGIGQISSEVPQNLSASRPQDRQFILSSKKLLLSDSGFYLCAWSGQVRYNEQFFGPGTRLTVL.